This T cell receptor (beta chain) was profiled in a study of T cells in Graves' hyperthyroidism and ophthalmopathy. Ten or more counts support this clonotype. Amplification yielded TCR beta CDR3 regions, with RNA transcripts as the source. The HTBI primer set served for first-round RT-PCR of the TCR CDR3. TCRdb called the multiplex PCR reads again in MiXCR, with one record for every CDR3 protein. The table lists 550,000 to 650,000 distinct CDR3 sequences, approximately 14% of them singletons. The source material was blood. This receptor was taken from a woman aged 25 to 39 with Graves' hyperthyroidism that later progressed to Graves' ophthalmopathy.

This chain's CDR3 is CASSERSSYNSPLHF. DNA of the CDR3: TGTGCCAGCAGTGAACGGAGCTCCTATAATTCACCCCTCCACTTT. The rearrangement links TRBV2 to TRBJ1-6; D is ambiguous. V was clipped by 2 bases and J by 0 bases, with 5 bases between them. Germline CDR1 is SNHLY and CDR2 is FYNNEI. The CDR3 runs 15 residues.